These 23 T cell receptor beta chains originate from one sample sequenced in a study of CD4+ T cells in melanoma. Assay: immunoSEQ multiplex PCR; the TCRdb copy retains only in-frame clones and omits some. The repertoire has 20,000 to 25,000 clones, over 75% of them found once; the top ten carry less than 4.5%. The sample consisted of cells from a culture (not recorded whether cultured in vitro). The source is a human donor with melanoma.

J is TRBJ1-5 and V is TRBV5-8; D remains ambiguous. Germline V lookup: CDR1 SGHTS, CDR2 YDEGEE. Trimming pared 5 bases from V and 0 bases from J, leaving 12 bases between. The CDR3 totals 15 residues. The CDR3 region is CASSKDGNSNQPQHF. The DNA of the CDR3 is TGTGCCAGCAGTAAGGACGGGAATAGCAATCAGCCCCAGCATTTT.

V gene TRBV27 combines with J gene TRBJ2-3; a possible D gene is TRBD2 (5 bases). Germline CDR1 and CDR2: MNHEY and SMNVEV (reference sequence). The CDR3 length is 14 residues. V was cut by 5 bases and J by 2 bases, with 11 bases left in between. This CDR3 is CASSKGLDTDTQYF. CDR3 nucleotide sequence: TGTGCCAGCAGTAAAGGACTTGACACAGATACGCAGTATTTT.

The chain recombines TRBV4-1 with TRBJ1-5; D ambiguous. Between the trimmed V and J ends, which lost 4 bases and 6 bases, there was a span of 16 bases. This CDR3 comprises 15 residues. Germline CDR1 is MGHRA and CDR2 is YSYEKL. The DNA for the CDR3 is TGCGCCAGCAGCCCTGGGGTCCCGGCCGGTCAGCCCCAGCATTTT. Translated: CASSPGVPAGQPQHF.

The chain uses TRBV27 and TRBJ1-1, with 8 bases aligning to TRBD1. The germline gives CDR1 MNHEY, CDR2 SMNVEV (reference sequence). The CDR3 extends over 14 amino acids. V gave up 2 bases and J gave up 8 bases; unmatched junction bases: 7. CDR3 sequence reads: CASSLVQGAREAFF. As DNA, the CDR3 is TGTGCCAGCAGTTTAGTCCAGGGGGCCCGAGAAGCTTTCTTT.

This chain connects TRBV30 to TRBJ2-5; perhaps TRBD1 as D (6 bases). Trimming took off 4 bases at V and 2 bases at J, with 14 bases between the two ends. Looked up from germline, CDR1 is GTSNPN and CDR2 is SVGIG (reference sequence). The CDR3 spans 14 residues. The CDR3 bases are TGTGCCTGGAACCGACAGGTTGGGCAAGAGACCCAGTACTTC. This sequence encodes CAWNRQVGQETQYF.

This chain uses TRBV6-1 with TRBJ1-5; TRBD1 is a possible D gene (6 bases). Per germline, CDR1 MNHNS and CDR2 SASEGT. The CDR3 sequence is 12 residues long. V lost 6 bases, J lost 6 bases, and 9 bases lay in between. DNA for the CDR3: TGTGCCAGCAGAGTGGGGGCTCAGCCCCAGCATTTT. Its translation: CASRVGAQPQHF.

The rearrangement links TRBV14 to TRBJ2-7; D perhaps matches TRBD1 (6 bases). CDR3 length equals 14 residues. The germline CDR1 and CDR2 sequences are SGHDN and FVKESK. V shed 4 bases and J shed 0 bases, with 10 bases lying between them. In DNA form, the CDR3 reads TGTGCCAGCAGCCGTTGGGACACCTCCTACGAGCAGTACTTC. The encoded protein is CASSRWDTSYEQYF.

CDR3 loop: CASSFGQTTMNTEAFF. The CDR3 nucleotides are TGCGCCAGCAGCTTCGGGCAGACGACTATGAACACTGAAGCTTTCTTT. The genes are TRBV5-1 and TRBJ1-1; D gene ambiguous. The germline gives CDR1 SGHRS, CDR2 YFSETQ. The germline V and J ends were trimmed by 2 bases and 0 bases, with 14 bases remaining between them. The CDR3 consists of 16 residues.

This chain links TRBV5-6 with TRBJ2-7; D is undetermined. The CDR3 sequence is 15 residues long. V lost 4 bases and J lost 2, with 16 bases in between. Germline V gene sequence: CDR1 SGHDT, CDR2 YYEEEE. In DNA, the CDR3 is TGTGCCAGCAGCAAACTGGGTAGCCGGGCCTACGAGCAGTACTTC. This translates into CASSKLGSRAYEQYF.

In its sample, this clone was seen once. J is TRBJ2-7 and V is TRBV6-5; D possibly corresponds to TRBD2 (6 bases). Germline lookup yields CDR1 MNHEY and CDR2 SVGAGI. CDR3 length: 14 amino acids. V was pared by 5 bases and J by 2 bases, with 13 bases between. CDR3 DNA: TGTGCCAGCAGTCCCCGACCGGGGGCCTACGAGCAGTACTTC. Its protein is CASSPRPGAYEQYF.

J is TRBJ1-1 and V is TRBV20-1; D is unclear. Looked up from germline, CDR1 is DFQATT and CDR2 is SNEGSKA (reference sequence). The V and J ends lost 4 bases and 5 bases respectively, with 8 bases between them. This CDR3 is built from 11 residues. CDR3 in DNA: TGCAGTGCTAAGCTACAGACTGAAGCTTTCTTT. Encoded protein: CSAKLQTEAFF.

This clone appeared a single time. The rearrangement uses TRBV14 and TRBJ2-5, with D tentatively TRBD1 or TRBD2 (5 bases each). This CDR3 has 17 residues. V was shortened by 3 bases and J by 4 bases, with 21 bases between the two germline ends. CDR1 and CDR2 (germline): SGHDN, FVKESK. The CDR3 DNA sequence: TGTGCCAGCAGCCATGCCGCAGGGACCGCGTACGGAGAGACCCAGTACTTC. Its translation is CASSHAAGTAYGETQYF.

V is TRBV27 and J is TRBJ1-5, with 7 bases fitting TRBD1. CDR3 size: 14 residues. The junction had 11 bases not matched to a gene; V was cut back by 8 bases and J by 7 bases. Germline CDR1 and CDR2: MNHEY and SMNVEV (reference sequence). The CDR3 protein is CASARGGAGQPQHF. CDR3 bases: TGTGCCAGCGCAAGAGGGGGCGCGGGGCAGCCCCAGCATTTT.

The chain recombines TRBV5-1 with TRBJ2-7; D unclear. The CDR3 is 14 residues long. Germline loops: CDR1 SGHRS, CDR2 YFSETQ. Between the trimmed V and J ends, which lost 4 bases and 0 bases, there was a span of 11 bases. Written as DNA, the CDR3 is TGCGCCAGCAGCATAGGACGGACCTCCTACGAGCAGTACTTC. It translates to CASSIGRTSYEQYF.

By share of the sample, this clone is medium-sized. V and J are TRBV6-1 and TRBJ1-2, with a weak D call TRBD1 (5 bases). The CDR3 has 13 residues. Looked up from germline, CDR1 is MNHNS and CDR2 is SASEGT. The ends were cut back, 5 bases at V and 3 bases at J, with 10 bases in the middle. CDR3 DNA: TGTGCCAGCAGTTTACAGGATTACTATGGCTACACCTTC. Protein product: CASSLQDYYGYTF.

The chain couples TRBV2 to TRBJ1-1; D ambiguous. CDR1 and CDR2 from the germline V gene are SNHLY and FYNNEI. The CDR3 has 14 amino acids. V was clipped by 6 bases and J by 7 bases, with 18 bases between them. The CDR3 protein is CASRYRVSDGEAFF. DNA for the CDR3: TGTGCCAGCAGGTACCGAGTATCGGACGGTGAAGCTTTCTTT. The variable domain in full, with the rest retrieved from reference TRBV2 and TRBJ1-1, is EPEVTQTPSHQVTQMGQEVILRCVPISNHLYFYWYRQILGQKVEFLVSFYNNEISEKSEIFDDQFSVERPDGSNFTLKIRSTKLEDSAMYFCASRYRVSDGEAFFGQGTRLTVV.

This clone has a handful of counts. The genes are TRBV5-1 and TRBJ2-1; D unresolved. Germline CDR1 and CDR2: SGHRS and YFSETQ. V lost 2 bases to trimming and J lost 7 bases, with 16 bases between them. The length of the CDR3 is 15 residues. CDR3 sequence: CASSLIPGQGNEQFF. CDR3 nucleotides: TGCGCCAGCAGCTTAATCCCGGGCCAAGGGAATGAGCAGTTCTTC.

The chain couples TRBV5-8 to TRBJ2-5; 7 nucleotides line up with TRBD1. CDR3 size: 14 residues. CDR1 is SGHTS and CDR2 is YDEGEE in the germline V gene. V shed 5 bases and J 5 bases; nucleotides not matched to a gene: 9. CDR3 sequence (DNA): TGTGCCAGCAGGTTGACAGGGTTGGGGGAGACCCAGTACTTC. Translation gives CASRLTGLGETQYF.

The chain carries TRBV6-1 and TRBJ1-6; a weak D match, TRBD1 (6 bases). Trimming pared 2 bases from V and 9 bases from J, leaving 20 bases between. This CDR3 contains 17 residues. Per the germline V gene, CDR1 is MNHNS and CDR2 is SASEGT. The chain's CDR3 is CASSEKSMGGAASPLHF. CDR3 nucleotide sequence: TGTGCCAGCAGTGAAAAGTCGATGGGGGGGGCTGCTTCACCCCTCCACTTT.

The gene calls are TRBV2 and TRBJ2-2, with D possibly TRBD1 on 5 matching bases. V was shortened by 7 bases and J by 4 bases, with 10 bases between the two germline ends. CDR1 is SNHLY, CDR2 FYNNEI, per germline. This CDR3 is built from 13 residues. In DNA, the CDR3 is TGTGCCAGCAAAATGGGGCGCACCGGGGAGCTGTTTTTT. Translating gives CASKMGRTGELFF.

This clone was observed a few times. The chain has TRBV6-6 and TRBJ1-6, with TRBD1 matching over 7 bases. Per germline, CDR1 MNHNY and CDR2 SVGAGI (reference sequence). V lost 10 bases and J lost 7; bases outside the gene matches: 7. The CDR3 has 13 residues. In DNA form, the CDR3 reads TGTGCCACCAAGACAGGGACCAATTCACCCCTCCACTTT. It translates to CATKTGTNSPLHF.

The CDR3, as DNA: TGTGCCAGCATTACCCGACAGGGACCCACAACTAATGAAAAACTGTTTTTT. It specifies CASITRQGPTTNEKLFF. The rearrangement links TRBV7-9 to TRBJ1-4; 7 nucleotides line up with TRBD1. V shed 7 bases and J 0 bases; nucleotides not matched to a gene: 11. The length of the CDR3 is 17 residues. Germline CDR1 reads SEHNR; CDR2 reads FQNEAQ (reference sequence).

CDR3 loop: CASSLFLAGGDEQYF. For the CDR3, the DNA is TGTGCCAGCAGCTTATTCCTAGCGGGGGGGGACGAGCAGTACTTC. This chain links TRBV11-2 with TRBJ2-7; 12 bases fit TRBD2. Looked up from germline, CDR1 is SGHAT and CDR2 is FQNNGV. There are 15 residues in the CDR3. V shed 2 bases, J shed 5 bases, and the junction held 4 bases outside the gene matches.